This T cell receptor (beta chain) derives from a study of cytomegalovirus exposure and HLA in healthy donors. The CDR3 consists of 13 residues. Germline V gene lookup returns CDR1 WSHSY and CDR2 SAAADI. V lost 2 bases to trimming and J lost 8 bases, with 12 bases between them. The PCR ran on 60 Vbeta and 13 Jbeta primers. Under the authors' procedure: The authors later counted approximately 80 million unique TCR beta chains, around 9.9 million of them shared. The table came from immunoSEQ multiplex PCR; TCRdb's copy has only in-frame clones and leaves some out. That table gives V, J and clone size, and the DNA gave D and trimming. The repertoire consists of some 98,000 clones, with about 81% occurring once and the leading ten covering approximately 1.4%.

The specimen was PBMCs. The receptor comes from a man aged 40-55 years in good health and CMV-seronegative. This chain links TRBV10-2 with TRBJ1-1; D may be TRBD1 (6 bases). The CDR3 reads CASSEATGTEAFF. In DNA form, the CDR3 reads TGCGCCAGCAGTGAGGCTACCGGGACAGAAGCTTTCTTT.